The present T cell receptor (beta chain) was sequenced within a study of T cells in Graves' hyperthyroidism and ophthalmopathy (dated by TCRdb to the late 2010s). About the study as a whole: Peripheral blood samples were taken at the time of initial diagnosis, prior to any treatment. A discovery cohort of about 95 patients, 43 with Graves' ophthalmopathy and roughly 59 with stable Graves' hyperthyroidism, was used to find distinguishing TCR V-J signatures. Prospective prediction of ophthalmopathy was tested in an independent validation cohort consisting of roughly 20 hyperthyroidism patients and 15 or so patients who later progressed to ophthalmopathy. The approximately 95 discovery patients were divided at random into training and test sets in a 7:3 ratio. Thyroid tissue and blood T-cell repertoires from over 5 Graves' hyperthyroidism patients were also compared in the study. After sampling, hyperthyroidism patients received methimazole starting at 30 mg daily, and ophthalmopathy patients received high-dose intravenous methylprednisolone. According to the paper, TCR Vbeta CDR3 sequencing was carried out on 135 peripheral blood samples, which came from fewer than 50 ophthalmopathy, around 74 hyperthyroidism and roughly 17 progressor patients. On the study overall, not on this receptor specifically: In cross-validation, a model built on a 13 V-J signature told ophthalmopathy apart from stable hyperthyroidism with over 85% sensitivity and about 81% specificity, and in testing the same model reached 80%/75%. No statistical method was used to fix the sample size in advance, and group allocation was not hidden from the investigators. Blood samples also contained most of the expanded thyroid clonotypes (frequency above 0.001), which suggests that blood repertoires may reflect thyroid immune responses. In validation, the model predicted progression to ophthalmopathy a median of roughly 6.2 months before onset, with roughly 70% sensitivity and 72.22% specificity.

Stable Graves' hyperthyroidism was defined as no progression to ophthalmopathy during 18 months of follow-up. Hyperthyroidism patients were aged 18 to 65 years and newly diagnosed, with disease duration of less than 2 months. Exclusion was applied to patients with uncontrolled infections, other autoimmune diseases, pregnancy or lactation. Diagnoses were established on the basis of clinical symptoms, serum thyroxine and TRAb, thyroid ultrasound, and orbital computed tomography. PBMCs were isolated from 10 ml of fresh peripheral blood by Ficoll-Paque density gradient centrifugation. Total RNA was extracted using Trizol reagent, and RNA quality was assessed on an Agilent 2100 Bioanalyzer. The TCR beta CDR3 regions were amplified from the RNA transcripts. The first round of RT-PCR for the TCR CDR3 was performed with the HTBI primer set and the Qiagen OneStep RT-PCR kit. Libraries were constructed in a second round of multiplex PCR, after which size selection and purification were carried out. Libraries were sequenced paired-end with 100 bp reads on an Illumina HiSeq2000. For the original study's pipeline: SOAPnuke was used to process the raw data, throwing out any read that contained adapters or uncalled bases, had a mean Phred below 15, or lacked an exact constant-primer or identifier match. High-quality paired reads were merged with COPE v1.2.5, and unique nucleotide sequences were defined as clonotypes. Clonotypes were aligned to IMGT TRBV, TRBD and TRBJ reference segments using MiTCR v1.1. The analysis was restricted to V-J combinations with a frequency above 0.0001, which together covered 99% to 99.2% of the repertoires. A TCS score was defined as the ratio of F50 (clonal expansion) to E x V (chaos), with BLOSUM62-based TCRdist applied between CDR3 peptides within each V-J. Welch's t-statistics and random forest reduced 500 to 550 V-J features to around 14, which were used in a naive Bayes classifier (R e1071). Starting from the raw public reads, TCRdb applied fastp trimming at Q25, assembled clones with MiXCR and retained in-frame beta chains. A single entry per CDR3 protein holds the most common genes and DNA from its merged rows. The V and J calls shown here were made by TCRdb, not taken from the authors' results. The sample has some 360,000 distinct CDR3 sequences on record, around 14% of them singletons. The ten biggest clones cover 11% of the sample.

This clonotype has a handful of counts. Which antigen it targets is not known. Base qualities were left out, and no much larger clone turns up one base away. The CDR3 numbers 15 residues from cysteine through phenylalanine. Here the CDR3 DNA is all that survives: 45 bases in frame from base 1. Trimming at the junction amounts to 2 bases on V and 0 bases on J, and the germline ends lie 8 bases apart. CDR1 and CDR2 are drawn from the germline V gene: MNHEY, SVGEGT. The rearranged chain carries TRBV6-2 or TRBV6-3 and TRBJ1-5; the D gene identity is not certain. The source of this sequence is a woman aged 55-69 years with Graves' hyperthyroidism. Sequenced material: blood. The CDR3 region has the sequence CASSYPQYSNQPQHF. The nucleotide sequence is given as TGTGCCAGCAGTTACCCCCAATATAGCAATCAGCCCCAGCATTTT.